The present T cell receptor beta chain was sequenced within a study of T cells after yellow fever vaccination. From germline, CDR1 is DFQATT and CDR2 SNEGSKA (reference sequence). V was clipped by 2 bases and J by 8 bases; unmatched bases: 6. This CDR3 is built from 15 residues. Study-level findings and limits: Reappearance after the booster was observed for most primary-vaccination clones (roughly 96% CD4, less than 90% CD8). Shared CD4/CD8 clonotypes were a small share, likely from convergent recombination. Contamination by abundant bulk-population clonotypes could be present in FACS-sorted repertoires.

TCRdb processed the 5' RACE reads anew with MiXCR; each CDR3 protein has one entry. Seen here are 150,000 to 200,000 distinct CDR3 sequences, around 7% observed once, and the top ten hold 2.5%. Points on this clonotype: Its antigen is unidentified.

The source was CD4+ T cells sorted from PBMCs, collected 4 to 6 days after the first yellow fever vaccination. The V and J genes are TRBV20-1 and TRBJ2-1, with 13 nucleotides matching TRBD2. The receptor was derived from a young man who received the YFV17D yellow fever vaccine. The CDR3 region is CSARRTSGGSDEQFF. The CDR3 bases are TGCAGTGCTAGAAGGACTAGCGGGGGCTCGGATGAGCAGTTCTTC.